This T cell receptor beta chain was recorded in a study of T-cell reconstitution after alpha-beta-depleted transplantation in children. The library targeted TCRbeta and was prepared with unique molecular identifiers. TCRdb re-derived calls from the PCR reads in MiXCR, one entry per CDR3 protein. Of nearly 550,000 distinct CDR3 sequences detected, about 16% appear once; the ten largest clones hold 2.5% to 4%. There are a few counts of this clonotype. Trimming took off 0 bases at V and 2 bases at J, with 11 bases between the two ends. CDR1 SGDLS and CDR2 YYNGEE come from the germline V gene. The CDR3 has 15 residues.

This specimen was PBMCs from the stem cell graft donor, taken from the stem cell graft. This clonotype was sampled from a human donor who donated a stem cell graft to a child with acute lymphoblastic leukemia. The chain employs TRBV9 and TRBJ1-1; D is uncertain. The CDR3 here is CASSVEVLPNTEAFF. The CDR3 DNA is TGTGCCAGCAGCGTAGAGGTCCTCCCAAACACTGAAGCTTTCTTT.